The 5 T cell receptor beta chains below come from one sample, sequenced in a study of shared clonotypes between healthy human individuals. Libraries were prepared by immunoSEQ multiplex PCR; TCRdb keeps only in-frame clonotypes and omits some of them. The data hold hundreds of thousands of clones, with about 95% observed a single time. The sequenced sample was naive CD4+ T cells sorted from blood. Subset indicated: CD45RA+ positively selected. These receptors all come from a woman in her thirties in good health.

The chain couples TRBV7-8 to TRBJ2-2; 11 nucleotides match TRBD1. V shed 6 bases and J 7 bases; nucleotides not matched to a gene: 4. Germline V gene sequence: CDR1 SGHVS, CDR2 FQNEAQ. There are 14 residues in the CDR3. The DNA of the CDR3 is TGTGCCAGCAGGGGGACAGGGGGAAGCGGGGAGCTGTTTTTT. Encoded protein: CASRGTGGSGELFF.

The genes are TRBV18 and TRBJ1-5; the D gene is possibly TRBD1 (6 bases). The length of the CDR3 is 16 residues. V gave up 2 bases and J gave up 1 base, with 12 bases separating them. Germline CDR1 is KGHSH and CDR2 is LQKENI. CDR3 sequence reads: CASSPMGAQSNQPQHF. CDR3 nucleotide sequence: TGTGCCAGCTCACCAATGGGGGCGCAAAGCAATCAGCCCCAGCATTTT.

This clone is a singleton in its sample. V is TRBV7-9 and J is TRBJ2-2; 7 bases are a match to TRBD2. The trim removed 1 base at V and 6 bases at J, leaving 2 bases unmatched. CDR1 SEHNR and CDR2 FQNEAQ come from the germline V gene (reference sequence). CDR3 length equals 14 residues. The DNA of the CDR3 is TGTGCCAGCAGCTTAGAGCGGGGAGCCGGGGAGCTGTTTTTT. Translating gives CASSLERGAGELFF.

The rearrangement links TRBV28 to TRBJ1-2; D may be TRBD1 (5 bases). The CDR3 loop spans 16 amino acids. Germline assignment: CDR1 MDHEN and CDR2 SYDVKM. V gave up 5 bases and J gave up 0 bases, with 16 bases separating them. This CDR3 is CASSVGDATANYGYTF. The CDR3 DNA reads TGTGCCAGCAGTGTGGGGGATGCCACAGCTAACTATGGCTACACCTTC.

The chain carries TRBV11-2 and TRBJ2-7; 7 nucleotides line up with TRBD1. The CDR3 has 13 amino acids. Germline V CDR1 and CDR2: SGHAT, FQNNGV. V was pared by 5 bases and J by 3 bases, with 4 bases of the junction left unmatched. Here the CDR3 reads CASSTRQGYEQYF. The CDR3 DNA sequence: TGTGCCAGCAGCACCAGACAGGGCTACGAGCAGTACTTC.